This TCR beta chain was retrieved from a study of blood T cell repertoires in COVID-19. Study details: The United States, Italy and Spain provided the acute and convalescent COVID-19 samples. Sources were T cells, B-cell-depleted T cells, or PBMCs; the material itself was cDNA or gDNA.

Germline assignment: CDR1 SGHTA and CDR2 FQGNSA. The CDR3 totals 16 residues. After removal of 3 bases from V and 1 base from J, the junction contained 5 bases not matched to a gene. In the authors' methods: Amplifying reference gene primers gave estimates of nucleated cell counts. Assay: immunoSEQ multiplex PCR; the TCRdb copy retains only in-frame clones and omits some. That table supplies the V and J calls and clone size; D and trimming were determined from the DNA. This table has about 200,000 clones, about three quarters appearing once. The gene calls are TRBV7-2 and TRBJ2-5, with 10 nucleotides matching TRBD2. Specimen: peripheral blood. The sequence derives from a woman aged 70-85 years with acute or convalescent COVID-19. In DNA form, the CDR3 reads TGTGCCAGCAGCTTTCAACTAGCGGGGACCCAAGAGACCCAGTACTTC. As protein: CASSFQLAGTQETQYF.